This T cell receptor (beta chain) was sequenced in a study of cytomegalovirus exposure and HLA in healthy donors. A multiplex PCR was run with 60 Vbeta primers and 13 Jbeta primers. The assay was immunoSEQ multiplex PCR, and TCRdb's table has in-frame clones only and misses some. The sample carries over 110,000 clones, roughly 79% recorded once. Study-level results: Later on, an analysis found that several of the most significant clusters appeared to be linked to common viral pathogens, which included parvovirus B19.

As to this clone: No antigen is known for it.

CDR1 SGHTA and CDR2 FQGTGA come from the germline V gene. V lost 3 bases and J lost 3; bases outside the gene matches: 3. There are 14 residues in the CDR3. The sample taken for sequencing was PBMCs. The chain couples TRBV7-3 to TRBJ1-1, with 8 bases that match TRBD1. The source of this sequence is a woman aged 55-69 years in good health and CMV-seropositive. The CDR3 protein is CASSFGQGYTEAFF. The CDR3 region has the DNA TGTGCCAGCAGCTTTGGACAGGGCTACACTGAAGCTTTCTTT. The entire variable domain, with the rest obtained from reference TRBV7-3 and TRBJ1-1, is as follows: GAGVSQTPSNKVTEKGKYVELRCDPISGHTALYWYRQSLGQGPEFLIYFQGTGAADDSGLPNDRFFAVRPEGSVSTLKIQRTERGDSAVYLCASSFGQGYTEAFFGQGTRLTVV.